The following is a TCR beta chain sequence with its context. Its antigen is currently unknown. This sample is part of a study of CD8+ T cells in alopecia areata. Overall study context: Treatment comprised oral tofacitinib, 5 to 10 mg twice daily, in treated patients. Study-wide results and caveats: Affected lesional scalp, above all in alopecia totalis/universalis, was more clonal than normal scalp.

Reverse transcribed after extraction, RNA yielded cDNA as the sequencing template. Method: immunoSEQ multiplex PCR; TCRdb's copy keeps in-frame clones and lacks some. This table has approximately 59,000 clones, around half appearing once. Sorted populations comprised CD4+ and CD8+ T cells obtained from PBMCs. The starting material was CD8+ T cells sorted from blood, obtained at week 0. This clonotype was obtained from a human donor with alopecia areata.

CDR3 coding DNA: TGTGCCAGCAGTTTTGGGGGGGGGCAGACCCAGTACTTC. Translating it yields CASSFGGGQTQYF. The chain has TRBV27 and TRBJ2-5; tentatively, D is TRBD2 (7 bases). There are 13 residues in the CDR3. With 3 bases removed from V and 6 bases from J, the gap between germline ends came to 11 bases. Looked up from germline, CDR1 is MNHEY and CDR2 is SMNVEV (reference sequence).